This is a list of T cell receptor beta chains from one sample in a study of blood T cell repertoires in COVID-19. The method was immunoSEQ multiplex PCR; TCRdb's version includes in-frame clones alone and lacks a portion of them. The table includes a few hundred thousand clones, about 88% detected once. The source material was PBMCs or T cells enriched from blood (not recorded which). Source of these receptors: a woman in her forties who had recovered from COVID-19. CDR3s include the opening cysteine and the closing phenylalanine or tryptophan. Each record gives: CDR3 protein, CDR3 DNA, D gene, V gene, clone size, J gene. A D gene is named only where the DNA matches it firmly. Where a row states a size, it is once, few, many or the class of an expanded clone; other rows omit it.

cdr3_aa: CASNNWDREAYGYTF
cdr3_nt: TGCGCCAGCAATAACTGGGACAGGGAGGCCTATGGCTACACCTTC
d_call: TRBD1
v_call: TRBV23-1
clone_size: NA
j_call: TRBJ1-2

cdr3_aa: CATSDSHQPQHF
cdr3_nt: TGTGCCACCAGTGACTCTCATCAGCCCCAGCATTTT
d_call: NA
v_call: TRBV24-1
clone_size: few
j_call: TRBJ1-5

cdr3_aa: CASSEGPTNEKLFF
cdr3_nt: TGTGCCAGCAGTGAAGGGCCAACTAATGAAAAACTGTTTTTT
d_call: NA
v_call: TRBV2
clone_size: NA
j_call: TRBJ1-4

cdr3_aa: CASSLVGGGDDGYTF
cdr3_nt: TGTGCCAGCAGCCTGGTCGGGGGAGGGGATGATGGCTACACCTTC
d_call: NA
v_call: TRBV5-6
clone_size: NA
j_call: TRBJ1-2

cdr3_aa: CASGLGQGVSEQFF
cdr3_nt: TGCGCCAGCGGACTGGGACAGGGCGTGTCTGAGCAGTTCTTC
d_call: TRBD1
v_call: TRBV5-1
clone_size: NA
j_call: TRBJ2-1

cdr3_aa: CASSRGGSSYEQYF
cdr3_nt: TGTGCCAGCAGCCGGGGTGGGAGCTCCTACGAGCAGTACTTC
d_call: NA
v_call: TRBV28
clone_size: NA
j_call: TRBJ2-7

cdr3_aa: CASTPPGGKGTQYF
cdr3_nt: TGTGCCAGCACCCCCCCCGGGGGGAAAGGGACGCAGTATTTT
d_call: TRBD2
v_call: TRBV7-3
clone_size: NA
j_call: TRBJ2-3

cdr3_aa: CASSLRGVYGYTF
cdr3_nt: TGTGCCAGCAGTTTACGGGGTGTATATGGCTACACCTTC
d_call: NA
v_call: TRBV28
clone_size: NA
j_call: TRBJ1-2

cdr3_aa: CASSYLSTDTQYF
cdr3_nt: TGTGCCAGCAGTTACCTGAGCACAGATACGCAGTATTTT
d_call: NA
v_call: TRBV6-2/TRBV6-3
clone_size: NA
j_call: TRBJ2-3

cdr3_aa: CSVLGQANTGELFF
cdr3_nt: TGCAGCGTTTTGGGACAGGCGAACACCGGGGAGCTGTTTTTT
d_call: TRBD1
v_call: TRBV29-1
clone_size: NA
j_call: TRBJ2-2

cdr3_aa: CASSPPRTGAPQHF
cdr3_nt: TGTGCCAGCAGTCCTCCCCGCACAGGAGCGCCCCAGCATTTT
d_call: NA
v_call: TRBV28
clone_size: NA
j_call: TRBJ1-5

cdr3_aa: CASSPRSGRLTDTQYF
cdr3_nt: TGTGCCAGCTCACCAAGAAGCGGGAGGCTCACAGATACGCAGTATTTT
d_call: TRBD2
v_call: TRBV18
clone_size: once
j_call: TRBJ2-3

cdr3_aa: CASSLALGQPTGELFF
cdr3_nt: TGTGCCAGCAGCTTAGCTTTAGGACAGCCGACCGGGGAGCTGTTTTTT
d_call: NA
v_call: TRBV11-2
clone_size: NA
j_call: TRBJ2-2

cdr3_aa: CASSGGQGARDYGYTF
cdr3_nt: TGTGCCAGCAGTGGGGGACAGGGGGCGCGGGACTATGGCTACACCTTC
d_call: TRBD1
v_call: TRBV27
clone_size: NA
j_call: TRBJ1-2

cdr3_aa: CASSQGLAEMYEQYF
cdr3_nt: TGCGCCAGCAGCCAAGGACTAGCGGAGATGTACGAGCAGTACTTC
d_call: TRBD2
v_call: TRBV4-1
clone_size: NA
j_call: TRBJ2-7

cdr3_aa: CASSLMGGEAETQYF
cdr3_nt: TGTGCCAGCAGCCTCATGGGCGGGGAAGCGGAGACCCAGTACTTC
d_call: NA
v_call: TRBV7-9
clone_size: NA
j_call: TRBJ2-5

cdr3_aa: CASSFLASGAYEQYF
cdr3_nt: TGTGCCAGCAGCTTTTTGGCTAGCGGGGCCTACGAGCAGTACTTC
d_call: TRBD2
v_call: TRBV5-8
clone_size: NA
j_call: TRBJ2-7

cdr3_aa: CASSFMAGYEAFF
cdr3_nt: TGTGCCAGTAGTTTTATGGCGGGCTACGAAGCTTTCTTT
d_call: NA
v_call: TRBV19
clone_size: NA
j_call: TRBJ1-1

cdr3_aa: CASSYSVRGEMDYGYTF
cdr3_nt: TGTGCCAGCAGTTACTCGGTCAGGGGCGAAATGGACTATGGCTACACCTTC
d_call: NA
v_call: TRBV6-2/TRBV6-3
clone_size: NA
j_call: TRBJ1-2

cdr3_aa: CASGGRLTYGYTF
cdr3_nt: TGTGCCAGCGGGGGCAGGTTGACCTATGGCTACACCTTC
d_call: NA
v_call: TRBV2
clone_size: NA
j_call: TRBJ1-2

cdr3_aa: CASSFSQGLQETQYF
cdr3_nt: TGTGCCAGCAGCTTTAGTCAGGGCCTTCAAGAGACCCAGTACTTC
d_call: NA
v_call: TRBV5-4
clone_size: once
j_call: TRBJ2-5

cdr3_aa: CASSYPLRGGDQPQHF
cdr3_nt: TGTGCCAGCAGTTACCCATTGAGGGGGGGCGATCAGCCCCAGCATTTT
d_call: NA
v_call: TRBV6-2/TRBV6-3
clone_size: NA
j_call: TRBJ1-5

cdr3_aa: CASSQWRGEDTEAFF
cdr3_nt: TGCGCCAGCAGCCAGTGGCGGGGGGAGGACACTGAAGCTTTCTTT
d_call: NA
v_call: TRBV4-3
clone_size: NA
j_call: TRBJ1-1

cdr3_aa: CASSLTRVGTEAFF
cdr3_nt: TGTGCCAGCAGCTTAACGAGGGTAGGGACTGAAGCTTTCTTT
d_call: NA
v_call: TRBV7-6
clone_size: NA
j_call: TRBJ1-1

cdr3_aa: CASSPPKTDGNQPQHF
cdr3_nt: TGTGCCAGCAGCCCCCCCAAGACAGACGGCAATCAGCCCCAGCATTTT
d_call: NA
v_call: TRBV7-3
clone_size: few
j_call: TRBJ1-5

cdr3_aa: CASSPGTGNEAFF
cdr3_nt: TGTGCCAGCAGTCCAGGGACAGGGAACGAAGCTTTCTTT
d_call: TRBD1
v_call: TRBV6-5
clone_size: few
j_call: TRBJ1-1

cdr3_aa: CASSRIFTTGGDSSYEQYF
cdr3_nt: TGTGCCAGCAGCCGCATTTTTACCACAGGGGGCGATAGCTCCTACGAGCAGTACTTC
d_call: TRBD1
v_call: TRBV27
clone_size: NA
j_call: TRBJ2-7

cdr3_aa: CASSETGLRTDTQYF
cdr3_nt: TGTGCCAGCAGTGAAACTGGACTACGCACAGATACGCAGTATTTT
d_call: NA
v_call: TRBV2
clone_size: NA
j_call: TRBJ2-3

cdr3_aa: CASSYGTGDGNTIYF
cdr3_nt: TGTGCCAGCAGTTACGGCACAGGGGATGGAAACACCATATATTTT
d_call: TRBD1
v_call: TRBV6-5
clone_size: NA
j_call: TRBJ1-3

cdr3_aa: CASSPLGGNYGYTF
cdr3_nt: TGTGCCAGCAGTCCCCTAGGGGGTAACTATGGCTACACCTTC
d_call: NA
v_call: TRBV6-5
clone_size: NA
j_call: TRBJ1-2

cdr3_aa: CASSQLRTDTQYF
cdr3_nt: TGTGCCAGCAGCCAACTCCGCACAGATACGCAGTATTTT
d_call: NA
v_call: TRBV3-1/TRBV3-2
clone_size: NA
j_call: TRBJ2-3

cdr3_aa: CAIASGTGDGYTF
cdr3_nt: TGTGCCATCGCCTCCGGGACAGGGGATGGCTACACCTTC
d_call: TRBD1
v_call: TRBV10-3
clone_size: once
j_call: TRBJ1-2

cdr3_aa: CASSLGGLAGGVDTQYF
cdr3_nt: TGTGCCAGCAGCTTGGGTGGACTAGCGGGAGGAGTTGATACGCAGTATTTT
d_call: TRBD2
v_call: TRBV5-4
clone_size: NA
j_call: TRBJ2-3

cdr3_aa: CASSLGLEAEQYF
cdr3_nt: TGTGCCAGCAGCTTGGGCTTAGAAGCCGAGCAGTACTTC
d_call: NA
v_call: TRBV5-4
clone_size: NA
j_call: TRBJ2-7

cdr3_aa: CASSSRDIPLRDYGYTF
cdr3_nt: TGTGCCAGCAGCTCCCGGGACATTCCCCTCAGAGACTATGGCTACACCTTC
d_call: NA
v_call: TRBV5-4
clone_size: NA
j_call: TRBJ1-2

cdr3_aa: CASSRDRNTGELFF
cdr3_nt: TGTGCCAGCAGCCGTGACAGGAACACCGGGGAGCTGTTTTTT
d_call: NA
v_call: TRBV7-3
clone_size: NA
j_call: TRBJ2-2

cdr3_aa: CATRKVSGSYEQYF
cdr3_nt: TGTGCCACCAGGAAGGTTTCGGGATCCTACGAGCAGTACTTC
d_call: NA
v_call: TRBV15
clone_size: NA
j_call: TRBJ2-7

cdr3_aa: CASKTGNYGYTF
cdr3_nt: TGTGCCAGCAAGACAGGGAACTATGGCTACACCTTC
d_call: TRBD1
v_call: TRBV2
clone_size: NA
j_call: TRBJ1-2

cdr3_aa: CASRRATNTGELFF
cdr3_nt: TGCGCCAGCCGGCGGGCAACGAACACCGGGGAGCTGTTTTTT
d_call: NA
v_call: TRBV5-1
clone_size: NA
j_call: TRBJ2-2

cdr3_aa: CASIDDRSAAFF
cdr3_nt: TGTGCCAGTATTGATGACAGGTCGGCGGCTTTCTTT
d_call: NA
v_call: TRBV19
clone_size: NA
j_call: TRBJ1-1

cdr3_aa: CASSFLLRGAPDTQYF
cdr3_nt: TGTGCCAGCAGCTTTTTATTGCGGGGGGCCCCCGATACGCAGTATTTT
d_call: TRBD2
v_call: TRBV11-2
clone_size: NA
j_call: TRBJ2-3

cdr3_aa: CASSAGTTPYEQYF
cdr3_nt: TGTGCCAGCAGCGCCGGGACTACCCCCTACGAGCAGTACTTC
d_call: TRBD2
v_call: TRBV7-3
clone_size: NA
j_call: TRBJ2-7

cdr3_aa: CASSLRARSDEQYF
cdr3_nt: TGTGCCAGCAGCTTAAGAGCTAGATCCGACGAGCAGTACTTC
d_call: NA
v_call: TRBV7-3
clone_size: NA
j_call: TRBJ2-7

cdr3_aa: CASSYGLAVLHGETQYF
cdr3_nt: TGTGCCAGCAGTTACGGACTAGCGGTGCTCCACGGAGAGACCCAGTACTTC
d_call: TRBD2
v_call: TRBV6-2/TRBV6-3
clone_size: NA
j_call: TRBJ2-5

cdr3_aa: CASSPSTGAGGYTF
cdr3_nt: TGTGCCAGCAGCCCTTCGACAGGGGCGGGTGGCTACACCTTC
d_call: TRBD1
v_call: TRBV27
clone_size: NA
j_call: TRBJ1-2

cdr3_aa: CASSQSEMNTEAFF
cdr3_nt: TGTGCCAGCAGCCAATCGGAGATGAACACTGAAGCTTTCTTT
d_call: NA
v_call: TRBV7-9
clone_size: NA
j_call: TRBJ1-1

cdr3_aa: CASSLISGFFHEQYF
cdr3_nt: TGTGCCAGCAGCTTAATTTCGGGGTTTTTCCACGAGCAGTACTTC
d_call: NA
v_call: TRBV7-6
clone_size: NA
j_call: TRBJ2-7

cdr3_aa: CASSLGAGVGELFF
cdr3_nt: TGTGCCAGCAGCTTGGGGGCGGGAGTCGGGGAGCTGTTTTTT
d_call: TRBD2
v_call: TRBV5-4
clone_size: NA
j_call: TRBJ2-2

cdr3_aa: CASSDRDRVFADTQYF
cdr3_nt: TGTGCCAGCAGCGACCGGGACAGGGTATTTGCAGATACGCAGTATTTT
d_call: TRBD1
v_call: TRBV9
clone_size: NA
j_call: TRBJ2-3